This T cell receptor beta chain was recovered during a study of cytomegalovirus exposure and HLA in healthy donors. The PCR ran on 60 Vbeta and 13 Jbeta primers. TCRdb's table, derived via immunoSEQ multiplex PCR, lists solely in-frame clones and lacks some. The sample lists around 200,000 clones, 75% to 80% occurring once. Losses at the gene ends were 8 bases for V and 1 base for J; bases not matched to a gene: 3. CDR3 length equals 14 residues. Germline V CDR1 and CDR2: MDHEN, SYDVKM. The receptor comes from a male donor in good health and CMV-seronegative. The V and J genes are TRBV28 and TRBJ2-2, with TRBD2 identical over 8 bases. The sample comprised PBMCs. In DNA, the CDR3 is TGTGCCAGCCTCGCGGGAGGGAACACCGGGGAGCTGTTTTTT. This encodes CASLAGGNTGELFF. Full variable domain (missing parts from reference TRBV28 and TRBJ2-2): DVKVTQSSRYLVKRTGEKVFLECVQDMDHENMFWYRQDPGLGLRLIYFSYDVKMKEKGDIPEGYSVSREKKERFSLILESASTNQTSMYLCASLAGGNTGELFFGEGSRLTVL.